Presented here are 2 T cell receptor beta chains from one specimen sequenced in a study of cytomegalovirus exposure and HLA in healthy donors. This PCR relied on a set of 60 Vbeta primers and 13 Jbeta primers. The method was immunoSEQ multiplex PCR; TCRdb's version includes in-frame clones alone and lacks a portion of them. The sample has 100,000 to 150,000 clones, around 80% seen once. Material for sequencing was PBMCs. The receptors originated from a woman aged 30 to 39 in good health and CMV-seronegative.

The chain combines TRBV30 with TRBJ1-1, with a weak D call TRBD1 (5 bases). The length of the CDR3 is 13 residues. Trimming cost V 1 base and J 1 base, with 7 bases left between them. The germline gives CDR1 GTSNPN, CDR2 SVGIG (reference sequence). In DNA form, the CDR3 reads TGTGCCTGGAGTGGCGGGGGGAACACTGAAGCTTTCTTT. It translates to CAWSGGGNTEAFF.

The chain links TRBV6-1 to TRBJ1-2; D ambiguous. V shed 0 bases and J shed 6 bases, with 8 bases lying between them. Germline V lookup: CDR1 MNHNS, CDR2 SASEGT. The CDR3 is 13 amino acids. In DNA form, the CDR3 reads TGTGCCAGCAGTGAAGCGACGGGGAATGGCTACACCTTC. This codes for CASSEATGNGYTF.